Presented here are 10 T cell receptor beta chains from one specimen sequenced in a study of cytomegalovirus exposure and HLA in healthy donors. Both 60 Vbeta primers and 13 Jbeta primers went into the PCR. Profiled with immunoSEQ multiplex PCR; TCRdb holds only in-frame clones, not every one. Of more than 80,000 clones listed, 70% to 80% are singletons. The sample comprised PBMCs. These receptors were taken from a man aged 60 to 69 in good health and CMV-seronegative.

This clone occurred a few times. V is TRBV5-5 and J is TRBJ1-2; 9 nucleotides line up with TRBD1. V shed 0 bases and J 7 bases; nucleotides not matched to a gene: 4. The V gene's germline CDR1 is SGHKS and CDR2 YYEKEE (reference sequence). CDR3 length equals 14 residues. Here the CDR3 reads CASSLDRGRGGYTF. CDR3 bases: TGTGCCAGCAGCTTGGACAGGGGGCGGGGTGGCTACACCTTC.

CDR3 sequence reads: CASRNLYNEQFF. DNA for the CDR3: TGTGCCAGCAGGAACTTATACAATGAGCAGTTCTTC. This sequence joins TRBV6-5 and TRBJ2-1; D gene ambiguous. V shed 6 bases and J shed 4 bases, with 7 bases lying between them. The germline V gene has CDR1 MNHEY and CDR2 SVGAGI. The CDR3 length is 12 residues.

The chain links TRBV9 to TRBJ2-5; no clear D gene. The CDR3 runs to 14 residues. Deletions cut 0 bases from V and 7 bases from J, with 13 bases between. CDR1 and CDR2 (germline): SGDLS, YYNGEE. CDR3 in amino acids: CASSVERTKATQYF. CDR3 sequence (DNA): TGTGCCAGCAGCGTAGAGCGAACAAAGGCGACCCAGTACTTC.

The gene calls are TRBV11-1 and TRBJ2-1, with 11 bases lining up with TRBD2. The germline gives CDR1 SGHAT, CDR2 FQDESV (reference sequence). This CDR3 region has 15 residues. V was pared by 4 bases and J by 4 bases, with 3 bases of the junction left unmatched. The CDR3 loop reads CASSSTSGAYNEQFF. The CDR3 DNA reads TGTGCCAGCAGCTCGACTAGCGGGGCATACAATGAGCAGTTCTTC.

The chain joins TRBV5-1 to TRBJ1-4; D unresolved. The CDR3 is made up of 14 amino acids. In germline, CDR1 is SGHRS, CDR2 YFSETQ. Trimming stripped 5 bases from V and 0 bases from J, with 8 bases between. The CDR3, as DNA: TGCGCCAGCAGTTTAGTTGCAACTAATGAAAAACTGTTTTTT. Residues: CASSLVATNEKLFF.

The chain employs TRBV7-9 and TRBJ2-5; 8 bases align to TRBD2. Germline-derived CDR1 and CDR2 are SEHNR and FQNEAQ (reference sequence). The CDR3 totals 14 residues. V trimming: 7 bases; J trimming: 8 bases; junction bases outside the gene matches: 12. The CDR3 DNA reads as TGTGCCAGCATCCCCAGAGCGGGGGCCAAAACCCAGTACTTC. It translates to CASIPRAGAKTQYF. The full variable domain, rest sourced from reference TRBV7-9 and TRBJ2-5, is DTGVSQNPRHKITKRGQNVTFRCDPISEHNRLYWYRQTLGQGPEFLTYFQNEAQLEKSRLLSDRFSAERPKGSFSTLEIQRTEQGDSAMYLCASIPRAGAKTQYFGPGTRLLVL.

The chain carries TRBV30 and TRBJ2-2; D remains ambiguous. The CDR3 is 12 amino acids. Germline-derived CDR1 and CDR2 are GTSNPN and SVGIG (reference sequence). Trimming took 2 bases from V and 4 from J, leaving 5 bases between them. The CDR3 loop is CAWSYSTGELFF. The CDR3 DNA reads as TGTGCCTGGAGTTATTCCACCGGGGAGCTGTTTTTT.

Notes on this clone: Other DNA sequences within the sample encode an identical CDR3. This rearrangement joins TRBV4-3 to TRBJ1-4, with 10 nucleotides matching TRBD1. V lost 3 bases and J lost 6; bases outside the gene matches: 4. The CDR3 loop spans 15 amino acids. CDR1 and CDR2 from the germline V gene are LGHNA and YSLEER. The CDR3 spells CASSQGGTGDEKLFF. CDR3 nucleotide sequence: TGCGCCAGCAGCCAGGGTGGGACAGGGGATGAAAAACTGTTTTTT.

The rearrangement uses TRBV5-4 and TRBJ2-3, with D uncertain. The ends were cut back, 1 base at V and 1 base at J, with 10 bases in the middle. The CDR3 runs to 15 residues. The germline V gene has CDR1 SGHNT and CDR2 YYREEE (reference sequence). As DNA, the CDR3 is TGTGCCAGCAGCTTGATTAGCCCGGGCACAGATACGCAGTATTTT. It yields the protein CASSLISPGTDTQYF.

The table lists this clone with a count of one. The rearrangement uses TRBV19 and TRBJ2-1, with D perhaps matching TRBD2 (5 bases). Germline lookup yields CDR1 LNHDA and CDR2 SQIVND (reference sequence). The V gene lost 3 bases and the J gene lost 1 base, with 7 bases spanning the gap. The CDR3 runs to 14 residues. This CDR3 reads CASSMRESYNEQFF. In nucleotides, the CDR3 is TGTGCCAGTAGTATGAGGGAATCCTACAATGAGCAGTTCTTC.